A single sample is the source of the 13 T cell receptor beta chains below, sequenced in a study of blood T cell repertoires in COVID-19. Produced via immunoSEQ multiplex PCR; TCRdb's table is partial and in-frame only. The data contain hundreds of thousands of clones, around 87% of them seen just once; the ten biggest clones take up roughly 6.2%. Sequencing input: peripheral blood. Receptors originate from a man aged 60 to 69 who had recovered from COVID-19.

This clone appeared once. V gene TRBV11-3 combines with J gene TRBJ2-7; 10 bases agree with TRBD2. The CDR3 runs to 13 residues. Germline CDR1 and CDR2: SGHNT and YENEEA. Trimming cost V 8 bases and J 6 bases; bases outside gene matches: 7. Written as DNA, the CDR3 is TGTGCCAGCTCCCCGTTAGCGGGGGGCGAGCAGTACTTC. Translating gives CASSPLAGGEQYF.

J is TRBJ1-1 and V is TRBV18; D is unclear. V was clipped by 2 bases and J by 0 bases, with 7 bases between them. Per germline, CDR1 KGHSH and CDR2 LQKENI. CDR3 size: 14 residues. CDR3 DNA: TGTGCCAGCTCACCAGAGATTATGAACACTGAAGCTTTCTTT. This translates into CASSPEIMNTEAFF.

The J gene is TRBJ2-3, the V gene TRBV7-9, with TRBD2 matching 7 bases. The CDR3 extends over 18 amino acids. Trimming at V came to 3 bases and at J to 0 bases, leaving 12 bases not matched to a gene. The germline CDR1 and CDR2 sequences are SEHNR and FQNEAQ (reference sequence). The CDR3 DNA is TGTGCCAGCAGCTTTGGTCTAGCGGCTTGGGATAGCACAGATACGCAGTATTTT. This codes for CASSFGLAAWDSTDTQYF.

V gene TRBV5-4 combines with J gene TRBJ2-7; 8 nucleotides match TRBD2. Germline assignment: CDR1 SGHNT and CDR2 YYREEE (reference sequence). This CDR3 has 14 residues. V lost 6 bases to trimming and J lost 2 bases; unmatched junction nucleotides: 7. The DNA for the CDR3 is TGTGCCAGCACCACCGGGGGGGCCACCTACGAGCAGTACTTC. Residues: CASTTGGATYEQYF.

This clone showed up just once. The J gene is TRBJ1-3, the V gene TRBV6-5; D gene ambiguous. Germline-derived CDR1 and CDR2 are MNHEY and SVGAGI. This CDR3 region has 13 residues. V lost 7 bases and J 1 base, leaving 8 bases between the germline ends. This CDR3 reads CASNALSGNTIYF. The CDR3 nucleotides read TGTGCCAGCAACGCGTTGTCTGGAAACACCATATATTTT.

The chain couples TRBV20-1 to TRBJ2-3; TRBD1 might be the D (5 bases). Per germline, CDR1 DFQATT and CDR2 SNEGSKA (reference sequence). Deletions cut 6 bases from V and 0 bases from J, with 10 bases between. CDR3 length: 13 amino acids. In nucleotides, the CDR3 is TGCAGTGCGAGTAGACAGAGCACAGATACGCAGTATTTT. Its translation is CSASRQSTDTQYF.

This chain connects TRBV21-1 to TRBJ2-1; TRBD2 reflects the table's D call only, with no check against the DNA. TRBV21-1 is given as a pseudogene. This CDR3 spans 20 amino acids. CDR3 region: CASSKKDRLPLAGGQDEQFF. In DNA, the CDR3 is TGTGCCAGCAGCAAAAAGGACCGGTTACCTCTAGCGGGAGGGCAAGATGAGCAGTTCTTC.

The rearrangement links TRBV19 to TRBJ1-1; no reliable D call. The V and J ends lost 3 bases and 0 bases respectively, with 14 bases between them. The CDR3 is 16 amino acids. From germline, CDR1 is LNHDA and CDR2 SQIVND (reference sequence). The DNA of the CDR3 is TGTGCCAGTAGTATGCGGGAGTTAGGAATGAACACTGAAGCTTTCTTT. This codes for CASSMRELGMNTEAFF.

This clone came up once. The chain uses TRBV9 and TRBJ2-2; perhaps TRBD2 as D (5 bases). Germline CDR1 and CDR2: SGDLS and YYNGEE. The ends were cut back, 0 bases at V and 4 bases at J, with 10 bases in the middle. The CDR3 length is 15 residues. The CDR3 DNA sequence: TGTGCCAGCAGCGTAGGAGGGTTTGTCACCGGGGAGCTGTTTTTT. Its protein is CASSVGGFVTGELFF.

The V gene is TRBV5-6, the J gene TRBJ2-1, with TRBD2 as a possible D gene (6 bases). CDR1 is SGHDT, CDR2 YYEEEE, per germline. The CDR3 is made up of 14 amino acids. V was clipped by 4 bases and J by 9 bases, with 17 bases between them. This chain's CDR3 is CASSRPGWGGEQFF. In DNA form, the CDR3 reads TGTGCCAGCAGCCGGCCGGGATGGGGAGGTGAGCAGTTCTTC.

This clone was counted between two and nine times. The CDR3 here is CASSQVLQAAYEQYF. In nucleotides, the CDR3 is TGTGCCAGCAGCCAAGTCCTCCAGGCAGCCTACGAGCAGTACTTC. V usage is TRBV4-2 and J usage is TRBJ2-7; D is ambiguous. The CDR3 is 15 amino acids. V dropped 1 base and J dropped 2 bases, with 12 bases sitting between them. The germline CDR1 and CDR2 sequences are LGHNA and YNFKEQ.

V usage is TRBV7-9 and J usage is TRBJ1-2, with TRBD1 matching 7 bases. The CDR3 has 15 amino acids. Germline assignment: CDR1 SEHNR and CDR2 FQNEAQ (reference sequence). The ends lost 5 bases at V and 5 bases at J; junction bases unmatched: 11. Here the CDR3 DNA reads TGTGCCAGCAGCGCCAGACAGGGTGTTTGGTATGGCTACACCTTC. This translates into CASSARQGVWYGYTF.

This clone showed up just a few times. V gene TRBV3-1 (or the pseudogene TRBV3-2) combines with J gene TRBJ1-6; D is possibly TRBD1 (5 bases). Deletions cut 2 bases from V and 7 bases from J, with 9 bases between. Germline CDR1 reads LGHDT; CDR2 reads YNNKEL (reference sequence). This CDR3 region has 14 residues. CDR3 sequence: CASSQRGGNSPLHF. The DNA of the CDR3 is TGTGCCAGCAGCCAAAGGGGTGGAAATTCACCCCTCCACTTT.